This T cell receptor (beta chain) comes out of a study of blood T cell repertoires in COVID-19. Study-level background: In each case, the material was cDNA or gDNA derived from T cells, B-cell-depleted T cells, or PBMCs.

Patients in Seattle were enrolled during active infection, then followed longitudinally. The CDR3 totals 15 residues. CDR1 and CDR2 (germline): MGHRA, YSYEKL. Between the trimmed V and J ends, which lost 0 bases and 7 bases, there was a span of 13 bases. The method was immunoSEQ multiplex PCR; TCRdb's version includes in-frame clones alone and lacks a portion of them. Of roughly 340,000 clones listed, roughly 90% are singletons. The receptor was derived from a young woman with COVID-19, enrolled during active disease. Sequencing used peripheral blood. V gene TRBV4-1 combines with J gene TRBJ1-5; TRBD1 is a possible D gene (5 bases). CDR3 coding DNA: TGCGCCAGCAGCCAAGAAGAACAGGCCGGGCAGCCCCAGCATTTT. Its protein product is CASSQEEQAGQPQHF.